This TCR beta chain is drawn from a study of identical twins. V shed 8 bases and J 7 bases; nucleotides not matched to a gene: 7. The CDR3 has 13 residues. Per the germline V gene, CDR1 is ENHRY and CDR2 is SYGVKD. Unique molecular identifiers were present on cDNA, and template switching added a universal primer site. Using its own MiXCR run on the 5' RACE reads, TCRdb lists one record per CDR3 protein. The repertoire holds just over 500,000 distinct CDR3 sequences, with around 20% as singletons. This clonotype has just a few counts. The same sample was also studied in work on T cells expressing NK-cell markers. That report notes: Repertoires of TCR beta were obtained from T cells sorted as CD3+CD56+NKG2C+, CD3+CD56+NKG2C- and CD3+CD56-NKG2C+. Expanded NKG2C+ T cell clones had unclear HCMV specificity.

This rearrangement joins TRBV10-3 to TRBJ2-1; 8 bases match TRBD2. The sample consisted of CD4+ T cells sorted from blood. The receptor's source is a woman in her late teens or twenties in good health. CDR3 sequence reads: CAIWAGGLNEQFF. CDR3 bases: TGTGCCATCTGGGCGGGGGGCTTGAATGAGCAGTTCTTC.